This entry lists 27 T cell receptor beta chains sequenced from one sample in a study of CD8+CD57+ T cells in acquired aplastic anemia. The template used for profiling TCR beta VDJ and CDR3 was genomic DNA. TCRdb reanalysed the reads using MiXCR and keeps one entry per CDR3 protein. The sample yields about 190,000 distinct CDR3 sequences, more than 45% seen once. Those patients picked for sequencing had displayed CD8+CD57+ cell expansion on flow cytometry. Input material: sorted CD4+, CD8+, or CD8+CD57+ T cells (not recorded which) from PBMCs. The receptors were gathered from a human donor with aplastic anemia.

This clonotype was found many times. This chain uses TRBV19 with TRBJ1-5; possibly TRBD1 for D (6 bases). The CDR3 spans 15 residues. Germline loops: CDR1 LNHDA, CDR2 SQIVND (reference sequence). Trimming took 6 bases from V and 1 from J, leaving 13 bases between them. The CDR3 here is CASRVGQFSNQPQHF. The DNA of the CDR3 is TGTGCCAGTAGGGTCGGACAGTTCAGCAATCAGCCCCAGCATTTT.

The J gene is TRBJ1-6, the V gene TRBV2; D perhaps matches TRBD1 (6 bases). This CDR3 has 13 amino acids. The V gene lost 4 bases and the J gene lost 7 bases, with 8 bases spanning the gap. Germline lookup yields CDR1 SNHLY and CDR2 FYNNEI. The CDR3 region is CASSGGGNSPLHF. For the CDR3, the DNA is TGTGCCAGCAGTGGAGGGGGGAATTCACCCCTCCACTTT.

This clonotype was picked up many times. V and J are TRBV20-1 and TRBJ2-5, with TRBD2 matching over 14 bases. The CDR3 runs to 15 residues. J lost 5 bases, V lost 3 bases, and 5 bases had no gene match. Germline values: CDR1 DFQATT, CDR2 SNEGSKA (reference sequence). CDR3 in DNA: TGCAGTGCTAGGGGGACTAGCGGGAGTACGGAGACCCAGTACTTC. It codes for CSARGTSGSTETQYF.

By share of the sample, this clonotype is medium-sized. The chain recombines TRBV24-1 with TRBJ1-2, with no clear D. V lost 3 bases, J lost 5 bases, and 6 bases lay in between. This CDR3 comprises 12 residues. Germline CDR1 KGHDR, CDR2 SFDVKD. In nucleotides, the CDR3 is TGTGCCACCAGTGATGGGAGGTATGGCTACACCTTC. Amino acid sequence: CATSDGRYGYTF.

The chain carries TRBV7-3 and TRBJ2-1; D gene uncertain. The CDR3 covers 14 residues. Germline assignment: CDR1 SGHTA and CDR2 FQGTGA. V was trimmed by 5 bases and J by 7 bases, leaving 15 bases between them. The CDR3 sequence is CASSPTRSSNEQFF. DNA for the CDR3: TGTGCCAGCAGCCCCACCAGGAGCTCGAATGAGCAGTTCTTC. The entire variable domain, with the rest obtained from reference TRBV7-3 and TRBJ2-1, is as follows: GAGVSQTPSNKVTEKGKYVELRCDPISGHTALYWYRQSLGQGPEFLIYFQGTGAADDSGLPNDRFFAVRPEGSVSTLKIQRTERGDSAVYLCASSPTRSSNEQFFGPGTRLTVL.

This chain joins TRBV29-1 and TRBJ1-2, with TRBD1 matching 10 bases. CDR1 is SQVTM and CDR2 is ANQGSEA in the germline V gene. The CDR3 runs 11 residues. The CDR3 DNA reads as TGCAGTATGGGACAGGGGAAGGGCTACACCTTC. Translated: CSMGQGKGYTF.

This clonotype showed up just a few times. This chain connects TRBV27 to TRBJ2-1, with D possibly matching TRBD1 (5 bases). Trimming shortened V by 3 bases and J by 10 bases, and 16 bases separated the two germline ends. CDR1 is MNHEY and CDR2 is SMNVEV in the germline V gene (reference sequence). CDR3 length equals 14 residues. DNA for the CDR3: TGTGCCAGCAGTTTGGGGCACTTGCCTCGGGAGCAGTTCTTC. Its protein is CASSLGHLPREQFF.

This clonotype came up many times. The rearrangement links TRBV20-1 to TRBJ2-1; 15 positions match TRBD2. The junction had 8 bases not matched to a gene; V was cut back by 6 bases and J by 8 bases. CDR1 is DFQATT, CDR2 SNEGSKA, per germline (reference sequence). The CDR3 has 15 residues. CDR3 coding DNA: TGCAGTGCAACCGGGACTAGCGGGAGGATCGATGAGCAGTTCTTC. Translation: CSATGTSGRIDEQFF.

The CDR3 DNA reads as TGCAGTGCTAGAGATAAGGGGTACGGCTCCTACGAGCAGTACTTC. It specifies CSARDKGYGSYEQYF. The chain couples TRBV20-1 to TRBJ2-7, with D perhaps matching TRBD1 (5 bases). There are 15 residues in the CDR3. Germline V gives CDR1 DFQATT, CDR2 SNEGSKA (reference sequence). Trimming removed 0 bases from V and 0 bases from J, with 12 bases in between.

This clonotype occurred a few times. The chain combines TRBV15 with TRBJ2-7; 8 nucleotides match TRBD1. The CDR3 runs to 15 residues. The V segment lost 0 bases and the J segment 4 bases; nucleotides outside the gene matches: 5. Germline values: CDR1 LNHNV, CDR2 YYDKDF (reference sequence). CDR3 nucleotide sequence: TGTGCCACCAGCAGAGATCAGGGGGCCCCATACGAGCAGTACTTC. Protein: CATSRDQGAPYEQYF. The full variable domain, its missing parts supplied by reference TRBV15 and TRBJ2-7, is DAMVIQNPRYQVTQFGKPVTLSCSQTLNHNVMYWYQQKSSQAPKLLFHYYDKDFNNEADTPDNFQSRRPNTSFCFLDIRSPGLGDTAMYLCATSRDQGAPYEQYFGPGTRLTVT.

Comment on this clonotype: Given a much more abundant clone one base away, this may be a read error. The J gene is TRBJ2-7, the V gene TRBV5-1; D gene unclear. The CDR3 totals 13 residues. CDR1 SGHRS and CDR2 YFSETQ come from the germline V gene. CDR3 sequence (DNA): TGCGCCGGCAGCTTGACGTCCCCCTACGAGCAGTACTTC. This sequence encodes CAGSLTSPYEQYF. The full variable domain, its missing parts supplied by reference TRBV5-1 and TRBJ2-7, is KAGVTQTPRYLIKTRGQQVTLSCSPISGHRSVSWYQQTPGQGLQFLFEYFSETQRNKGNFPGRFSGRQFSNSRSEMNVSTLELGDSALYLCAGSLTSPYEQYFGPGTRLTVT.

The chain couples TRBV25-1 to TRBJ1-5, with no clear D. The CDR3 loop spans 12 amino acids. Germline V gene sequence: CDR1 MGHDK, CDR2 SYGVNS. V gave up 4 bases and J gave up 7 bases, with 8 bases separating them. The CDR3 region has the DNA TGTGCCAGCAGTGGGCCGGGGCAGCCCCAGCATTTT. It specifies CASSGPGQPQHF. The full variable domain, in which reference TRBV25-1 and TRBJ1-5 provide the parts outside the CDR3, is EADIYQTPRYLVIGTGKKITLECSQTMGHDKMYWYQQDPGMELHLIHYSYGVNSTEKGDLSSESTVSRIRTEHFPLTLESARPSHTSQYLCASSGPGQPQHFGDGTRLSIL.

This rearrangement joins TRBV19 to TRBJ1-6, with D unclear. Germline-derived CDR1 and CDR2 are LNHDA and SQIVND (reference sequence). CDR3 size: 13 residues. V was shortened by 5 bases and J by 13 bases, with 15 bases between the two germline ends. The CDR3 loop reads CASSHRARSPLHF. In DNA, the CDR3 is TGTGCCAGTAGTCACCGTGCCAGGAGCCCCCTCCACTTT.

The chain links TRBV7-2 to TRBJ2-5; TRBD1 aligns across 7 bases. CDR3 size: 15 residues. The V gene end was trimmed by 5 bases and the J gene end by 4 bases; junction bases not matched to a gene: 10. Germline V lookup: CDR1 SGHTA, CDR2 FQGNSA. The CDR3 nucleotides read TGTGCCAGCAGCAGGATAGGGGGCGGATTAGAGACCCAGTACTTC. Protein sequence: CASSRIGGGLETQYF.

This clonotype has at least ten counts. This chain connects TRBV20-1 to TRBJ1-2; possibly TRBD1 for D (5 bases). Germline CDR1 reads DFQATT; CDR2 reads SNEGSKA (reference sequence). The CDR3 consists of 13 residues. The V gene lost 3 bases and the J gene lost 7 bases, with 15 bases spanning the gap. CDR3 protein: CSASSADSLGYTF. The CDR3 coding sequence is TGCAGTGCTAGTTCGGCAGACAGCCTTGGCTACACCTTC.

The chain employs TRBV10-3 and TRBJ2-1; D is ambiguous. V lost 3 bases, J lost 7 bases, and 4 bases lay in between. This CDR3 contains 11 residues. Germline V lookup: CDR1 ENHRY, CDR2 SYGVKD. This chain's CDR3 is CAISDENEQFF. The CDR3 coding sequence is TGTGCCATCAGTGACGAAAATGAGCAGTTCTTC.

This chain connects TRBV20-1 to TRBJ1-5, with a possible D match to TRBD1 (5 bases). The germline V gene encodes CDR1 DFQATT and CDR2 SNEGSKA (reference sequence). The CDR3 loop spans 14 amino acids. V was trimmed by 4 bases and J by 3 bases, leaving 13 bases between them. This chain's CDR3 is CSATQGSNNQPQHF. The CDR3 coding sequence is TGCAGTGCTACCCAGGGATCCAACAATCAGCCCCAGCATTTT.

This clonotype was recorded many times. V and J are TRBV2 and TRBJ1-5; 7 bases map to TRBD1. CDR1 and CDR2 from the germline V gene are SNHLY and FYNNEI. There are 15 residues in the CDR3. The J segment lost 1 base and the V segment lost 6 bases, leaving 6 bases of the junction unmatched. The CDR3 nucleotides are TGTGCCAGCAGGCCGGGACAGACAAGCAATCAGCCCCAGCATTTT. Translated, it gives CASRPGQTSNQPQHF.

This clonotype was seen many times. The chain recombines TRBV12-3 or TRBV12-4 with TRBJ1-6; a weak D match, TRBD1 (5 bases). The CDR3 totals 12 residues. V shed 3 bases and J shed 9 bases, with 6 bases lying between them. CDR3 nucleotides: TGTGCCAGCAGTTTCGGGGGTTCACCCCTCCACTTT. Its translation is CASSFGGSPLHF.

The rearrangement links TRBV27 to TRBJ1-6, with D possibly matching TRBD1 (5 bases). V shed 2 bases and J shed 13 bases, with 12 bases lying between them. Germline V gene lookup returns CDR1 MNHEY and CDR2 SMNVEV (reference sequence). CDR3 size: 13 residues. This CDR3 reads CASSLRGPGPLHF. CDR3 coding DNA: TGTGCCAGCAGTTTACGCGGCCCAGGGCCCCTCCACTTT.

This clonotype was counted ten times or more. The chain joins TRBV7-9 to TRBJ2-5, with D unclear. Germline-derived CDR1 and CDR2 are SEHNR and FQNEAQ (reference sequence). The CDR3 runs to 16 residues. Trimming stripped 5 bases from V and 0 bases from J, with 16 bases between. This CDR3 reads CASSHVRLLNQETQYF. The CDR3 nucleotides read TGTGCCAGCAGCCACGTGCGGCTACTTAACCAAGAGACCCAGTACTTC.

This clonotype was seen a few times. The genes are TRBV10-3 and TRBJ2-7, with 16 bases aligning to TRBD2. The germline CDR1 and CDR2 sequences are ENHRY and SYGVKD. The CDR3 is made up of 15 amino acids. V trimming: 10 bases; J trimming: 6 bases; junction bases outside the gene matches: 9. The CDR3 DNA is TGTGCCAGCAGGGTCGGGACTAGCGGGAGGGGCGAGCAGTACTTC. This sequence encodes CASRVGTSGRGEQYF.

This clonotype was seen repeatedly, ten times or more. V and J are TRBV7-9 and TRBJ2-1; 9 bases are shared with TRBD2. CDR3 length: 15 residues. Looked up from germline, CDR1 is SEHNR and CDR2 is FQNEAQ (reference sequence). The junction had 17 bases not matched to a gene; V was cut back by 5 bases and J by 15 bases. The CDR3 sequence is CASSARSWREGRLFF. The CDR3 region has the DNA TGTGCCAGCAGCGCCAGAAGTTGGCGGGAGGGCCGGTTGTTCTTC.

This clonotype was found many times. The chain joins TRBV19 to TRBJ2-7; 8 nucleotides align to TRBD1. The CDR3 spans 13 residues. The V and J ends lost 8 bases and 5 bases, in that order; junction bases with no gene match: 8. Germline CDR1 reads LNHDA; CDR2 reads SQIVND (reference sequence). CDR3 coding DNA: TGTGCCAGTTCCAGGACAGGGTCGGACGAGCAGTACTTC. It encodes CASSRTGSDEQYF.

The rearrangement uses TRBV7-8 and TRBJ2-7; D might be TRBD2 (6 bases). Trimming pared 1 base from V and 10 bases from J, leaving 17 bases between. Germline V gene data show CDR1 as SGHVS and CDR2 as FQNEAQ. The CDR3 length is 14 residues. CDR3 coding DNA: TGTGCCAGCAGCTTAGGTGGCTCCACGGGGGACCAGTACTTC. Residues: CASSLGGSTGDQYF.

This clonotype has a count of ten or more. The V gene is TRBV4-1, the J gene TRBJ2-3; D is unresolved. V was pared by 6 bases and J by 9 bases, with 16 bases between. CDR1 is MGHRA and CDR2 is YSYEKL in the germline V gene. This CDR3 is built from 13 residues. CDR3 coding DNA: TGCGCCAGCAGACCTCCAAATTTCCTGACGCAGTATTTT. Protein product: CASRPPNFLTQYF.

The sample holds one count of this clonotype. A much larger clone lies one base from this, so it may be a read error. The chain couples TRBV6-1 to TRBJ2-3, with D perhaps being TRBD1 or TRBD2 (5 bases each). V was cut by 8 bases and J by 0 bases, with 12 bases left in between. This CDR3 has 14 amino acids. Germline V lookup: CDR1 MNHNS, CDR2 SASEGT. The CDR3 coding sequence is TGTGCCAGCCGACAGACTACTAGCACAGATACGCAGTATTTT. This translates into CASRQTTSTDTQYF.